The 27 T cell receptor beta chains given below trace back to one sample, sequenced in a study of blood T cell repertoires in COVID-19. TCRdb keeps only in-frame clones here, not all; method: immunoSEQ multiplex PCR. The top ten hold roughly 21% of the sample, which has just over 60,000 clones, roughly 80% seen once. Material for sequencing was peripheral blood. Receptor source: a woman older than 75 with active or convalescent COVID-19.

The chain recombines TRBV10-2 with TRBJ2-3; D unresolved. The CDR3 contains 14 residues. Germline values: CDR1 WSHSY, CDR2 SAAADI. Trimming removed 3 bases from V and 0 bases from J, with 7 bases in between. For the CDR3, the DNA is TGCGCCAGCAGTGATCTGGCTAGCACAGATACGCAGTATTTT. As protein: CASSDLASTDTQYF.

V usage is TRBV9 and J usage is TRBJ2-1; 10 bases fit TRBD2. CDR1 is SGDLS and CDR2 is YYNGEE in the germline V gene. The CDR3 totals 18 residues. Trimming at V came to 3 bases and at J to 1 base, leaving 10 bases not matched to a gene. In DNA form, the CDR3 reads TGTGCCAGCAGCGCGAGCGGGGGGGCCTTTCGTTCCTACAATGAGCAGTTCTTC. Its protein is CASSASGGAFRSYNEQFF.

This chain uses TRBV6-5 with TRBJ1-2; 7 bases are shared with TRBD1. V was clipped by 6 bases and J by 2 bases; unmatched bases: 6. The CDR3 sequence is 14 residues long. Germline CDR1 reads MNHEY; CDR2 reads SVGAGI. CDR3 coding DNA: TGTGCCAGCAGAGGACAGGACACAAACTATGGCTACACCTTC. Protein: CASRGQDTNYGYTF.

The CDR3 is CASSFSGPLHF. The DNA for the CDR3 is TGTGCCAGCAGTTTTTCGGGGCCCCTCCACTTT. This chain uses TRBV28 with TRBJ1-6, with D unresolved. Germline values: CDR1 MDHEN, CDR2 SYDVKM. Deletions cut 3 bases from V and 13 bases from J, with 7 bases between. CDR3 size: 11 residues.

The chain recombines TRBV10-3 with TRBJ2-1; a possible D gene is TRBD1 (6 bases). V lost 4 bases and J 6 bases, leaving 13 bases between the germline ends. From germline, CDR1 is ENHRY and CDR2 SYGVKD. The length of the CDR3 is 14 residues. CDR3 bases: TGTGCCATCAGTGTATTGGACAGCGCCAATGAGCAGTTCTTC. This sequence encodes CAISVLDSANEQFF.

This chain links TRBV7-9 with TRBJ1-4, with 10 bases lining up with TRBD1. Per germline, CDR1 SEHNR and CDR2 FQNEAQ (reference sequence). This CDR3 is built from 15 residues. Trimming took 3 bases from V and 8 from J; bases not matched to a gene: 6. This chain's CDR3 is CASSLATGGLEKLFF. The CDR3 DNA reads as TGTGCCAGCAGCTTGGCGACAGGGGGCTTGGAAAAACTGTTTTTT. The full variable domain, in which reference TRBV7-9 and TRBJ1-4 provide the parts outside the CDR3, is DTGVSQNPRHKITKRGQNVTFRCDPISEHNRLYWYRQTLGQGPEFLTYFQNEAQLEKSRLLSDRFSAERPKGSFSTLEIQRTEQGDSAMYLCASSLATGGLEKLFFGSGTQLSVL.

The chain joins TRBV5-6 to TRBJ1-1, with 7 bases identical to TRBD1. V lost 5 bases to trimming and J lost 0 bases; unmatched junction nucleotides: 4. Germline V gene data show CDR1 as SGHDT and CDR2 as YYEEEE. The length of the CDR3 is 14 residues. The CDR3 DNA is TGTGCCAGCAGGCGACAGGGCATGAACACTGAAGCTTTCTTT. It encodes CASRRQGMNTEAFF.

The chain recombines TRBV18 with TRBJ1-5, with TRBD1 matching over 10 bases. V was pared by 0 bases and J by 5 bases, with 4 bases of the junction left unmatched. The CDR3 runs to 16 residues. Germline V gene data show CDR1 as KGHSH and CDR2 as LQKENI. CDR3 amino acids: CASSPPGTGVDQPQHF. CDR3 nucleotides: TGTGCCAGCTCACCACCGGGGACAGGGGTGGATCAGCCCCAGCATTTT.

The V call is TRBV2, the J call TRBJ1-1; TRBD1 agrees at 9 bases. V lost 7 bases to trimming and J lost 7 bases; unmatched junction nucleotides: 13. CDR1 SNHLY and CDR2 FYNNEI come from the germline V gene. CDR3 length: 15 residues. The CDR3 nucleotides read TGTGCCAGCACCGAATTGGTGGGACAGGGAGTTGAAGCTTTCTTT. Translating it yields CASTELVGQGVEAFF.

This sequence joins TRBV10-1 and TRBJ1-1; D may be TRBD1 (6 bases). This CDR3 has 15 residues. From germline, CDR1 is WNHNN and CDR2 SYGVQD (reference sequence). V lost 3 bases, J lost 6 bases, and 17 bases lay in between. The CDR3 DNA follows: TGCGCCAGCAGTGAAGTCAGGGGCCCGGGGTCTGAAGCTTTCTTT. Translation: CASSEVRGPGSEAFF.

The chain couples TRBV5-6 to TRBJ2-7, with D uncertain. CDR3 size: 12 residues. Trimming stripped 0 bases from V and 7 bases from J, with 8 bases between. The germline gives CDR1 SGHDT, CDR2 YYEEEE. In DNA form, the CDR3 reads TGTGCCAGCAGCTTGGACTCGTGGGAGCAGTACTTC. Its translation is CASSLDSWEQYF.

In DNA form, the CDR3 reads TGTGCCAGTAGTATCCAATATACAGGGGCTGGCTACACCTTC. It is translated as CASSIQYTGAGYTF. The chain carries TRBV19 and TRBJ1-2; 7 nucleotides match TRBD1. V lost 3 bases, J lost 7 bases, and 8 bases stayed unmatched. Germline V CDR1 and CDR2: LNHDA, SQIVND (reference sequence). The CDR3 is 14 amino acids.

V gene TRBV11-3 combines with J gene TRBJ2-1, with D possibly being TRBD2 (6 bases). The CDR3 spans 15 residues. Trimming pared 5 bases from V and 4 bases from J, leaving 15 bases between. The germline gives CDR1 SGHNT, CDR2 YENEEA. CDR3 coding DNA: TGTGCCAGCAGCCCCTCGGGGGACCAATACAATGAGCAGTTCTTC. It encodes CASSPSGDQYNEQFF.

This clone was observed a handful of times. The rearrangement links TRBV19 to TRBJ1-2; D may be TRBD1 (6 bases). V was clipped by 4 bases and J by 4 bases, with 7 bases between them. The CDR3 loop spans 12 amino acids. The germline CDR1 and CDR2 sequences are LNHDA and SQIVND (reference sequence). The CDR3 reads CASSRGLYGYTF. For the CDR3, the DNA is TGTGCCAGTAGTAGGGGGCTCTATGGCTACACCTTC.

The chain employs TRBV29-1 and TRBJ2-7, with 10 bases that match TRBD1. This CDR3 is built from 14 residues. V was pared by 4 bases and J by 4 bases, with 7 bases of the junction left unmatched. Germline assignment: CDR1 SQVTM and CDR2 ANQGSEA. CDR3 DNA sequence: TGCAGCGTTGGCAGTGACAGGGGGCTTTACGAGCAGTACTTC. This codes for CSVGSDRGLYEQYF.

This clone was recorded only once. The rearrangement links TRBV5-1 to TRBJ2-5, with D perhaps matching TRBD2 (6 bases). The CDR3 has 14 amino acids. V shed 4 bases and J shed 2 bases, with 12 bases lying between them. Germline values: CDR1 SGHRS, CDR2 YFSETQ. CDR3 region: CASSGGLVQETQYF. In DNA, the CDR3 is TGCGCCAGCAGCGGGGGACTTGTACAAGAGACCCAGTACTTC.

CDR3 residues: CASTQGEVNQPQHF. The CDR3 DNA reads TGTGCCAGCACCCAAGGGGAGGTGAATCAGCCCCAGCATTTT. This chain links TRBV2 with TRBJ1-5, with D possibly TRBD1 on 5 matching bases. The CDR3 is made up of 14 amino acids. Trimming shortened V by 7 bases and J by 4 bases, and 14 bases separated the two germline ends. CDR1 is SNHLY and CDR2 is FYNNEI in the germline V gene.

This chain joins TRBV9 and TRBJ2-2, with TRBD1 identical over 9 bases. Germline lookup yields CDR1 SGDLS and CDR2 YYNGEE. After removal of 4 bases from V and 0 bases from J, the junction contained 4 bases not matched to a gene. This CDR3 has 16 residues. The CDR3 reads CASSFRDRANTGELFF. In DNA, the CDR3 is TGTGCCAGCAGCTTCCGGGACAGGGCGAACACCGGGGAGCTGTTTTTT.

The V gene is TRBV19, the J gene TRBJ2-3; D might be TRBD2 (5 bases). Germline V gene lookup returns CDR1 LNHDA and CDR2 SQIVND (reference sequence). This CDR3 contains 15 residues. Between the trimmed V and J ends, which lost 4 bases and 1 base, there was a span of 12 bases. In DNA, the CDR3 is TGTGCCAGTAGTAAGAGGGCTACTGGCACAGATACGCAGTATTTT. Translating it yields CASSKRATGTDTQYF.

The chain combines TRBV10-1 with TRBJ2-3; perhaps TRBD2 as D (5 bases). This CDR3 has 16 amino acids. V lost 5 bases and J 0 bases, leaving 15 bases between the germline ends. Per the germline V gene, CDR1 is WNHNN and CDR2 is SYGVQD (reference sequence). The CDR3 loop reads CASSLVTGVSTDTQYF. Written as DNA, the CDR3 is TGCGCCAGCAGTTTAGTGACCGGGGTTAGCACAGATACGCAGTATTTT.

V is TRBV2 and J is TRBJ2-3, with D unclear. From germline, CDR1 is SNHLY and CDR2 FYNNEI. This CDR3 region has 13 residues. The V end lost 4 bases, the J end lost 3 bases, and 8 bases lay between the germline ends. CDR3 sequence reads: CASSAQRTDTQYF. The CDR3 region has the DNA TGTGCCAGCAGTGCACAGAGAACAGATACGCAGTATTTT.

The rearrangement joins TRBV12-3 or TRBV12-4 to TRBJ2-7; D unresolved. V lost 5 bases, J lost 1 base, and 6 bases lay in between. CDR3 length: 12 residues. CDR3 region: CASSGLSYEQYF. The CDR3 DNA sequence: TGTGCCAGCAGTGGGCTATCCTACGAGCAGTACTTC.

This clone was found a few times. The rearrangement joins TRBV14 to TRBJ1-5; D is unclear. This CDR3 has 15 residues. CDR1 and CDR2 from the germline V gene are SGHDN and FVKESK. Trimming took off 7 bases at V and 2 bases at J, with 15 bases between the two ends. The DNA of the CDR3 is TGTGCCAGCAAGGGAGATCTTCTGTGCAATCAGCCCCAGCATTTT. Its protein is CASKGDLLCNQPQHF.

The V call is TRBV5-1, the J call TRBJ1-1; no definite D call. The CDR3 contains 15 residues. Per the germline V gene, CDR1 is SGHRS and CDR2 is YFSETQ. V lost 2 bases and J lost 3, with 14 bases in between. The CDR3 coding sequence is TGCGCCAGCAGCTTCTTGGGCAAGAGGGACACTGAAGCTTTCTTT. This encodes CASSFLGKRDTEAFF.

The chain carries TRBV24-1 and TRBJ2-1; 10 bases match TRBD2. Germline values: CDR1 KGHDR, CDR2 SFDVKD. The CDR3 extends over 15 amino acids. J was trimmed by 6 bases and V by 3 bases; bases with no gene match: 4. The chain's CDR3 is CATSDGLAVGNEQFF. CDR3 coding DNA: TGTGCCACCAGTGATGGACTAGCGGTGGGCAATGAGCAGTTCTTC.

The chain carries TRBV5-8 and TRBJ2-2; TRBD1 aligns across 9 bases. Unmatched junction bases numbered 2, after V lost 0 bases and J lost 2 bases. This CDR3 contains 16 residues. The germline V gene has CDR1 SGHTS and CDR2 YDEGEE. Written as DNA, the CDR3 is TGTGCCAGCAGCTTGGGCACAGGGGGCAACACCGGGGAGCTGTTTTTT. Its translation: CASSLGTGGNTGELFF.

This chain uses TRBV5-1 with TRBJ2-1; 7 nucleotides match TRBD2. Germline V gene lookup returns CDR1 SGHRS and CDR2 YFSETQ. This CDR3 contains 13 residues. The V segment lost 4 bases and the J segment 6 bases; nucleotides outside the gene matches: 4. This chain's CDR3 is CASSRGDGNEQFF. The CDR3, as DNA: TGCGCCAGCAGCCGGGGGGACGGCAATGAGCAGTTCTTC.